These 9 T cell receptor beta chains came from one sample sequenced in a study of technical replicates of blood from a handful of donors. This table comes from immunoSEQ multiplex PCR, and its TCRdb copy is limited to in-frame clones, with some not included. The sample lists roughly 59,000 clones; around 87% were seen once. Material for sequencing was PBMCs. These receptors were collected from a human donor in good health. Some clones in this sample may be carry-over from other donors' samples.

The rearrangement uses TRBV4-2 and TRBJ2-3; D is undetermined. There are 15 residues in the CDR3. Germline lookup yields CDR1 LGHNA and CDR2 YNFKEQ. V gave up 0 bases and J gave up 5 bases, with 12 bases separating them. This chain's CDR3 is CASSQDESRGDTQYF. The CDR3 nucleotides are TGTGCCAGCAGCCAAGATGAGAGCCGCGGAGATACGCAGTATTTT.

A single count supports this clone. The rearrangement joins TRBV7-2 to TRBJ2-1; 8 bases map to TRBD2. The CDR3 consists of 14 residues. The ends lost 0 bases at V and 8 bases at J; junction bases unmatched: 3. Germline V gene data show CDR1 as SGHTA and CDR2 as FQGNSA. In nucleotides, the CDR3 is TGTGCCAGCAGCTTAGCAAGCGGGGGAGATGAGCAGTTCTTC. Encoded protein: CASSLASGGDEQFF.

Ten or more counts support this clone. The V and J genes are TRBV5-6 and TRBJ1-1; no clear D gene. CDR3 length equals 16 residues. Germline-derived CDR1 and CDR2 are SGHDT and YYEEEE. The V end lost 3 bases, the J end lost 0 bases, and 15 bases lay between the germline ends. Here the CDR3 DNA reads TGTGCCAGCAGCTCCCCGGGGAGACCGCTGAACACTGAAGCTTTCTTT. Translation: CASSSPGRPLNTEAFF.

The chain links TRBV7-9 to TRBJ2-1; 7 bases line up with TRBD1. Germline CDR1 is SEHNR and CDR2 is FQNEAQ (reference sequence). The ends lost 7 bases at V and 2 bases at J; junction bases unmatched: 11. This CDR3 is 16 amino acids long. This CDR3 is CASTDTDRVAYNEQFF. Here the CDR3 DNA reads TGTGCCAGCACAGACACCGACAGGGTTGCCTACAATGAGCAGTTCTTC.

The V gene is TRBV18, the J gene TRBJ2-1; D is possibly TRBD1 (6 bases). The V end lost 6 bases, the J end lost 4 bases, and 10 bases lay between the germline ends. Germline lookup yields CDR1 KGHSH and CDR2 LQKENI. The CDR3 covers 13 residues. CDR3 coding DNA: TGTGCCAGCTCGCTCGGACAGTACAATGAGCAGTTCTTC. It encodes CASSLGQYNEQFF.

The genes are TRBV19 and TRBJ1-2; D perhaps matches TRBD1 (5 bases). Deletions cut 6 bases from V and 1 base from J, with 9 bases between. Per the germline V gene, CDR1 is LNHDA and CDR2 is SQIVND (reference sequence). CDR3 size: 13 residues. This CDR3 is CASRRTSNYGYTF. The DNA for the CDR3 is TGTGCCAGTAGAAGGACAAGTAACTATGGCTACACCTTC.

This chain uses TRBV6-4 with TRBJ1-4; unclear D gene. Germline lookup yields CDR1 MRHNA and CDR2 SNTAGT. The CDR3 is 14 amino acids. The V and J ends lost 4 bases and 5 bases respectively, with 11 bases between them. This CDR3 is CASSAGGQNEKLFF. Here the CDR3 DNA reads TGTGCCAGCAGTGCCGGCGGTCAGAATGAAAAACTGTTTTTT.

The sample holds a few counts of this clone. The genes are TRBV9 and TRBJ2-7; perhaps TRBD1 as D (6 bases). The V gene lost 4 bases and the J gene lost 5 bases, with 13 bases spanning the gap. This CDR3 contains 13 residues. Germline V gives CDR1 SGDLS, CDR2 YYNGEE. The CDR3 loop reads CASSFRGENEQYF. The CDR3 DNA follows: TGTGCCAGCAGCTTCAGGGGAGAGAACGAGCAGTACTTC. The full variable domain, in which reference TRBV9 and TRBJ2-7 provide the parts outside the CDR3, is DSGVTQTPKHLITATGQRVTLRCSPRSGDLSVYWYQQSLDQGLQFLIQYYNGEERAKGNILERFSAQQFPDLHSELNLSSLELGDSALYFCASSFRGENEQYFGPGTRLTVT.

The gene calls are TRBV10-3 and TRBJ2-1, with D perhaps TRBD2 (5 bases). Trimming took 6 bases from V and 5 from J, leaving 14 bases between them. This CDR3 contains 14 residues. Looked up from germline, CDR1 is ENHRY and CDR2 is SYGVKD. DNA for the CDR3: TGTGCCATCAGGGACTCGAACTCGGACAATGAGCAGTTCTTC. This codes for CAIRDSNSDNEQFF.